A single T cell receptor (beta chain) is shown here with its context. Its matching antigen is unknown. This sample stems from a study of T-cell memory formation after mild COVID-19. Study-wide points: CD8+ contracting clones occupied EMRA, while CD4+ ones occupied mainly CM and EM. A balance of CD4 and CD8 characterized clones contracting day 15 to 85, whereas later expanders leaned CD4+.

The germline gives CDR1 MDHEN, CDR2 SYDVKM. CDR3 size: 16 residues. The trim removed 2 bases at V and 4 bases at J, leaving 6 bases unmatched. TCRdb itself ran the 5' RACE reads through MiXCR, one entry per CDR3 protein. Found here are about 430,000 distinct CDR3 sequences, approximately 24% of them singletons; the top ten hold roughly 9.7%. The sequenced material came from PBMCs or a T cell subset sorted from them (not recorded which). The V call is TRBV28, the J call TRBJ2-2, with TRBD1 matching 8 bases. This receptor was obtained from an adult woman who had mild COVID-19 (a few samples of this study predate the infection). Cell type and time point are not known. The CDR3: CASSLTTGAVTGELFF. The CDR3 region has the DNA TGTGCCAGCAGTTTAACGACAGGGGCGGTCACCGGGGAGCTGTTTTTT.